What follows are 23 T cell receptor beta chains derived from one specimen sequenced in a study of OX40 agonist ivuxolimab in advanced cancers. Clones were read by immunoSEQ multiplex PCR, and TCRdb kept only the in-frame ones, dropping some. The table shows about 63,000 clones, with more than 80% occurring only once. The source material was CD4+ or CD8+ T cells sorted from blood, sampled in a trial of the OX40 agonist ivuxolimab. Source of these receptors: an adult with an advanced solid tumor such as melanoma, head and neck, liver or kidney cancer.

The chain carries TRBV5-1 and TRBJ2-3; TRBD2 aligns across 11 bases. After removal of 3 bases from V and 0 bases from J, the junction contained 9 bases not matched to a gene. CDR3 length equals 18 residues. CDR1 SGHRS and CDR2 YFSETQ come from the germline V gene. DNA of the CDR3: TGCGCCAGCAGCTACTCCCCGACTAGCGGGACTAGCACAGATACGCAGTATTTT. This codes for CASSYSPTSGTSTDTQYF.

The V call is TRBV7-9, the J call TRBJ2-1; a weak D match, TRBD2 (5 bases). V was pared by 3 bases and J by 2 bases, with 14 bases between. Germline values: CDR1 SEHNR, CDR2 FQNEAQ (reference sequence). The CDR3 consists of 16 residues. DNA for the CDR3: TGTGCCAGCAGCTTCGAGACTATACACCCCTACAATGAGCAGTTCTTC. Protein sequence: CASSFETIHPYNEQFF.

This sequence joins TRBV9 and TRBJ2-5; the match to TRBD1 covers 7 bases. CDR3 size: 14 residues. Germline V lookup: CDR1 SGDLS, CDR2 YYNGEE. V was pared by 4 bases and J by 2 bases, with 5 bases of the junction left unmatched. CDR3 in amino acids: CASSRDSSQETQYF. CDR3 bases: TGTGCCAGCAGCCGGGACAGCAGTCAAGAGACCCAGTACTTC.

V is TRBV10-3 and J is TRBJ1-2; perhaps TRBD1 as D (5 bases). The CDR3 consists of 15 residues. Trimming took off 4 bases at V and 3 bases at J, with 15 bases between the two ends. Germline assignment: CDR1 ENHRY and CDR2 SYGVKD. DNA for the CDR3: TGTGCCATCAGTGCGGCGGGACTGGCGGACTATGGCTACACCTTC. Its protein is CAISAAGLADYGYTF.

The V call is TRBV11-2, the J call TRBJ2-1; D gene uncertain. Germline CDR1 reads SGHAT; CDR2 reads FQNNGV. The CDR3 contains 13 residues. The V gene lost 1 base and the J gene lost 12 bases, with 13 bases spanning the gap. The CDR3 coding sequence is TGTGCCAGCAGCTTAGTCGGTCCGGGTGGGCAGTTCTTC. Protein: CASSLVGPGGQFF.

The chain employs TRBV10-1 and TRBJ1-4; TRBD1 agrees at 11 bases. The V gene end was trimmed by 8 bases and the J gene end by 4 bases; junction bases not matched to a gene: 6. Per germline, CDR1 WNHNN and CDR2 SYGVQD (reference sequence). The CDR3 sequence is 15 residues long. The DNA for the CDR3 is TGCGCCAGCGACGGACAGGGGGCGAGTAATGAAAAACTGTTTTTT. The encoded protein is CASDGQGASNEKLFF.

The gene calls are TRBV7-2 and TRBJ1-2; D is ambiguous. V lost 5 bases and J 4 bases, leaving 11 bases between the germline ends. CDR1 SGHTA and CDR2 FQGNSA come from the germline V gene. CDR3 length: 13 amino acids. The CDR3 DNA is TGTGCCAGCAGCCCCCGCTGGAGCTATGGCTACACCTTC. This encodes CASSPRWSYGYTF.

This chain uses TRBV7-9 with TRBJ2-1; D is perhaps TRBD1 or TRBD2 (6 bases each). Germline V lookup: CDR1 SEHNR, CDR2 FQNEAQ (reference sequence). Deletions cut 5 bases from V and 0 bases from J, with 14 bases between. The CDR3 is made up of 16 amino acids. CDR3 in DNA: TGTGCCAGCAGCCCCTCATGGGGGGCCTCCTACAATGAGCAGTTCTTC. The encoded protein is CASSPSWGASYNEQFF.

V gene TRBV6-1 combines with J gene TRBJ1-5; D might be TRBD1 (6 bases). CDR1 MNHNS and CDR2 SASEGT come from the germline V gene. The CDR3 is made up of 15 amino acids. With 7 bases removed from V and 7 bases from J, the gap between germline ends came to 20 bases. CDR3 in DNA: TGTGCCAGCACTAAAGGGTGGGGGGCTTGGCAGCCCCAGCATTTT. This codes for CASTKGWGAWQPQHF.

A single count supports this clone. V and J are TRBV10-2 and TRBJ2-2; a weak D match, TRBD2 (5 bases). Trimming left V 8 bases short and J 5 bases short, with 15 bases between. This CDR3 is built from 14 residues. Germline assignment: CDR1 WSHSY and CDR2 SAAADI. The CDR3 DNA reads TGCGCCAGCTCCGGCTACGGAGGAACCGGGGAGCTGTTTTTT. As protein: CASSGYGGTGELFF.

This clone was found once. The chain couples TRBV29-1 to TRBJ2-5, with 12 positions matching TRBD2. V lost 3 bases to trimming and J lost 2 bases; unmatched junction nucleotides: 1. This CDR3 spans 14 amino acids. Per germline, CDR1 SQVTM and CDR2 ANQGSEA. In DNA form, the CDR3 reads TGCAGCGTTGAGACTAGCGGGAGACAAGAGACCCAGTACTTC. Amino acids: CSVETSGRQETQYF.

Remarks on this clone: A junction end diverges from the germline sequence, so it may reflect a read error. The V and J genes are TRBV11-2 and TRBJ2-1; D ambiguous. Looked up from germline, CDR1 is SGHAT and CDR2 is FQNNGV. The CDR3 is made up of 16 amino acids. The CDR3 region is CASSPSPGYSDNEQFF. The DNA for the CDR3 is TGTGCCAGCAGCCCGTCACCAGGATACTCCGACAATGAGCAGTTCTTC.

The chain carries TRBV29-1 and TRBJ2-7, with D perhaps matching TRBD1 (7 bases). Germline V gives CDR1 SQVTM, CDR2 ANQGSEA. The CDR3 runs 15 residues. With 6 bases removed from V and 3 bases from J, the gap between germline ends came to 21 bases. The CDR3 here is CSVGGGQDSLYEQYF. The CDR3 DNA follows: TGCAGCGTGGGGGGAGGACAGGATTCTCTCTACGAGCAGTACTTC.

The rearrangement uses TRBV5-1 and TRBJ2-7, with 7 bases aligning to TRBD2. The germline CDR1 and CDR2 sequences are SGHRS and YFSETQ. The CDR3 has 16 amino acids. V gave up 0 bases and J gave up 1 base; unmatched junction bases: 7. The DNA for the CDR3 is TGCGCCAGCAGCTTGGGGATAGGGGACTATTCCTACGAGCAGTACTTC. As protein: CASSLGIGDYSYEQYF. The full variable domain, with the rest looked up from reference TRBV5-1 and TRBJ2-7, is KAGVTQTPRYLIKTRGQQVTLSCSPISGHRSVSWYQQTPGQGLQFLFEYFSETQRNKGNFPGRFSGRQFSNSRSEMNVSTLELGDSALYLCASSLGIGDYSYEQYFGPGTRLTVT.

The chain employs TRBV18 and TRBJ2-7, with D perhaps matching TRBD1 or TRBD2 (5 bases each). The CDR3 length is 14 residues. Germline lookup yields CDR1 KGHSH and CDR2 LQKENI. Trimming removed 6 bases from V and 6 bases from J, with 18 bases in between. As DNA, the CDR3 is TGTGCCAGCTCCTTTGGAGAGGGGCCCCGCGAGCAGTACTTC. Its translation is CASSFGEGPREQYF.

CDR3 protein: CASSLEGLAGGKEETQYF. CDR3 bases: TGCGCCAGCAGCTTGGAAGGACTAGCGGGGGGGAAGGAAGAGACCCAGTACTTC. The genes are TRBV5-1 and TRBJ2-5; 15 nucleotides line up with TRBD2. V was pared by 0 bases and J by 3 bases, with 6 bases of the junction left unmatched. Per germline, CDR1 SGHRS and CDR2 YFSETQ. The CDR3 length is 18 residues.

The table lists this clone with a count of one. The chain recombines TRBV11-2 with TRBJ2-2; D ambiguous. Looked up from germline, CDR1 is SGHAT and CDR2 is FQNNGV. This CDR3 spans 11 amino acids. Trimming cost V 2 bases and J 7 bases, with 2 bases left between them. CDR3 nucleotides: TGTGCCAGCAGCTTACACGGGGAGCTGTTTTTT. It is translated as CASSLHGELFF.

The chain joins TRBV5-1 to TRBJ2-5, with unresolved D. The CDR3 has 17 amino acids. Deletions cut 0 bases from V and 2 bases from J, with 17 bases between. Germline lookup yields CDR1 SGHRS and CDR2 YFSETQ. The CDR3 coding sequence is TGCGCCAGCAGCTTGGGACTCCTCCTTCCGAATCAAGAGACCCAGTACTTC. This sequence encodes CASSLGLLLPNQETQYF.

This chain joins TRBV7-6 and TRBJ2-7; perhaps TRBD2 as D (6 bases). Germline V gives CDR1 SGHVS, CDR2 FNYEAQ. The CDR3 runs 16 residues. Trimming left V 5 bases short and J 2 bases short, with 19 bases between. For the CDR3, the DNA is TGTGCCAGCAGCCGCCGGAGGGGCGCTTCCCCCTACGAGCAGTACTTC. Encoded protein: CASSRRRGASPYEQYF.

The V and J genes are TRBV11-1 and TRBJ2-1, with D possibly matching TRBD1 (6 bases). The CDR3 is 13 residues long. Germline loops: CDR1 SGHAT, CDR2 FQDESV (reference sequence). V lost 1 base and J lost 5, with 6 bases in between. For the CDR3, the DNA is TGTGCCAGCAGCTTAGACAGGGACAATGAGCAGTTCTTC. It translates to CASSLDRDNEQFF.

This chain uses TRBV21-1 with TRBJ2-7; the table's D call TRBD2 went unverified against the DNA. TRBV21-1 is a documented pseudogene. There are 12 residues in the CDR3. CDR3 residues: CAPTGISYEQYF. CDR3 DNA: TGTGCCCCAACGGGTATTTCCTACGAGCAGTACTTC.

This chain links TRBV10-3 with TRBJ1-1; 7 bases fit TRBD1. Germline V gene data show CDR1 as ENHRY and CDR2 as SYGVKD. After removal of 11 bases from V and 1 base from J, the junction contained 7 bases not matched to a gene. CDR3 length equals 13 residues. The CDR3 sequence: CAARGWQNTEAFF. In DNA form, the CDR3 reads TGTGCCGCCAGGGGGTGGCAGAACACTGAAGCTTTCTTT.

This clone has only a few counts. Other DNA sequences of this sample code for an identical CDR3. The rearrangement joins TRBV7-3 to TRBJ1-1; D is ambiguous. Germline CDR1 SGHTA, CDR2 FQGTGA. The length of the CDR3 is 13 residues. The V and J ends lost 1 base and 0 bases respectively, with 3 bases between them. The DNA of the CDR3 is TGTGCCAGCAGCTTAAGGATGAACACTGAAGCTTTCTTT. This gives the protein CASSLRMNTEAFF.